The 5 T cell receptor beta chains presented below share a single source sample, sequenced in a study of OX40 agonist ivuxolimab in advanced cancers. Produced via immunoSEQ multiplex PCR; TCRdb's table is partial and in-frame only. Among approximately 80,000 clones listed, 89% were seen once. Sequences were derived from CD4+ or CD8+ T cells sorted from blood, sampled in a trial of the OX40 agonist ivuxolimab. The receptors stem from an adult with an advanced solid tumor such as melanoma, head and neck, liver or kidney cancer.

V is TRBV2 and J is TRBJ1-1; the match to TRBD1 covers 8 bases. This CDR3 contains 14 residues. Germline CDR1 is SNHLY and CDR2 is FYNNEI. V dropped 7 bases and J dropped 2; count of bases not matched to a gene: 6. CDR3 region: CASTMDRVNTEAFF. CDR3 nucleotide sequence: TGTGCCAGCACTATGGACAGGGTAAACACTGAAGCTTTCTTT.

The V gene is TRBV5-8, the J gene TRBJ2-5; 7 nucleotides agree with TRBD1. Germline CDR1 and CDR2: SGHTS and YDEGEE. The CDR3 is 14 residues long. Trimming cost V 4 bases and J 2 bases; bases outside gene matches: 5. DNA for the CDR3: TGTGCCAGCAGCACGGGACAGCGGCAAGAGACCCAGTACTTC. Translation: CASSTGQRQETQYF.

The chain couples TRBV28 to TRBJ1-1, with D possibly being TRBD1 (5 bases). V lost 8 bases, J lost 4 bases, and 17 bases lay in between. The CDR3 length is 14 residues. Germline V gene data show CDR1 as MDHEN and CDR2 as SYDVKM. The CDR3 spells CASRPGVGGTEAFF. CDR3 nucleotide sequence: TGTGCCAGCCGCCCGGGGGTAGGAGGCACTGAAGCTTTCTTT. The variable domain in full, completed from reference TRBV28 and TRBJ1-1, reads DVKVTQSSRYLVKRTGEKVFLECVQDMDHENMFWYRQDPGLGLRLIYFSYDVKMKEKGDIPEGYSVSREKKERFSLILESASTNQTSMYLCASRPGVGGTEAFFGQGTRLTVV.

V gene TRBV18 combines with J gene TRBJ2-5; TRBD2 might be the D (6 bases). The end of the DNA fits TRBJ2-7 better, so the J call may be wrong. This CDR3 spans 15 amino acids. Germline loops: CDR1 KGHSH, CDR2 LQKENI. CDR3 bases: TGTGCCAGCTCACCACGACGGGGGAGCTCCTACGAGCAGTACTTC. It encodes CASSPRRGSSYEQYF.

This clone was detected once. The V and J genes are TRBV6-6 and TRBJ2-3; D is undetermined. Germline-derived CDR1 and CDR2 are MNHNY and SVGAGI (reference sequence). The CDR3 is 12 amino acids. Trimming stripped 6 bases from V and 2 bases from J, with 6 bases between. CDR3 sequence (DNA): TGTGCCAGCAGGGGAACCACAGATACGCAGTATTTT. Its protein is CASRGTTDTQYF.